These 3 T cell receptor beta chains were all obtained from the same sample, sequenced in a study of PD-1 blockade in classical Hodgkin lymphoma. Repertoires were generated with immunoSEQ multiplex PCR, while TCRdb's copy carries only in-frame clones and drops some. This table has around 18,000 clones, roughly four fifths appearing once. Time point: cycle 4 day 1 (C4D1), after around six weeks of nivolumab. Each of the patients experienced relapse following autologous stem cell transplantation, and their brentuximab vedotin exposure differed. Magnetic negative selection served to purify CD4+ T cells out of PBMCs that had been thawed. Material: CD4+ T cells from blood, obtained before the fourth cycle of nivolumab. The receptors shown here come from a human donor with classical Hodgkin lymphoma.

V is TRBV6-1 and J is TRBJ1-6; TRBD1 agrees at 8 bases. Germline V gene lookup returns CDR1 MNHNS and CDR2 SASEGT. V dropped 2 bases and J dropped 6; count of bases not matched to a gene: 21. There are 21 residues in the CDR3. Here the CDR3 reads CASSETRDRGVIRVFNSPLHF. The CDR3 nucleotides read TGTGCCAGCAGTGAAACCCGCGACAGGGGCGTGATACGCGTTTTTAATTCACCCCTCCACTTT.

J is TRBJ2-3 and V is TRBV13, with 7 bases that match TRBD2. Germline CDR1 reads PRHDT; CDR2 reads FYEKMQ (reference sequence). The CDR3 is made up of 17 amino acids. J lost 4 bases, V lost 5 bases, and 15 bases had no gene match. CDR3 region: CASSPKGSGIFPDTQYF. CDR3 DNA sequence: TGTGCCAGCAGCCCCAAGGGGAGCGGGATCTTCCCAGATACGCAGTATTTT.

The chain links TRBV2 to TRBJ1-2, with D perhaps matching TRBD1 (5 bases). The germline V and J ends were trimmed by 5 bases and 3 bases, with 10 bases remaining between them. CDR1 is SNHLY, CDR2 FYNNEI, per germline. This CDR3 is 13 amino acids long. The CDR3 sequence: CASSLQAYYGYTF. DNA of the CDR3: TGTGCCAGCAGTCTACAGGCCTACTATGGCTACACCTTC. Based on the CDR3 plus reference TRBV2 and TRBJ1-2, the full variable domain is EPEVTQTPSHQVTQMGQEVILRCVPISNHLYFYWYRQILGQKVEFLVSFYNNEISEKSEIFDDQFSVERPDGSNFTLKIRSTKLEDSAMYFCASSLQAYYGYTFGSGTRLTVV.